The clone carrying this T cell receptor beta chain was counted at least ten times. Germline lookup yields CDR1 LNHDA and CDR2 SQIVND (reference sequence). V lost 8 bases and J lost 4, with 17 bases in between. The CDR3 is made up of 14 amino acids. TCR beta VDJ combinations and CDR3 sequences were profiled from genomic DNA. One entry per CDR3 protein, called by TCRdb with MiXCR from the reads. The sample holds about 420,000 distinct CDR3 sequences, 55% to 75% seen once. The data originate from a study of CD8+CD57+ T cells in acquired aplastic anemia. Study context: DNA from sorted CD4+ and CD8+ cells averaged roughly 3.2 ug.

The chain employs TRBV19 and TRBJ1-2; D perhaps matches TRBD1 (6 bases). The sample was sorted CD4+, CD8+, or CD8+CD57+ T cells (not recorded which) from PBMCs. The receptor's source is a human donor in good health, serving as a control. The CDR3, as DNA: TGTGCCAGTCGACGGGGGGGCGCGACCTATGGCTACACCTTC. Amino acids: CASRRGGATYGYTF.